These 26 T cell receptor beta chains were all obtained from the same sample, sequenced in a study of beta chain features in type 1 diabetes. Of the isolated RNA, all was reverse transcribed, and so the sequenced material was expressed TCRB transcripts. The protocol was immunoSEQ multiplex PCR, while the TCRdb copy is restricted to in-frame clones and leaves out a portion. In the table there are around 290,000 clones, 8% of which are singletons. The specimen was central memory CD4+ T cells from blood. Receptors were obtained from a woman between 18 and 29 years old in good health.

Many counts were recorded for this clone. The genes are TRBV6-6 and TRBJ1-4; TRBD1 might be the D (6 bases). V lost 4 bases and J lost 6, with 15 bases in between. The CDR3 is 15 residues long. From germline, CDR1 is MNHNY and CDR2 SVGAGI (reference sequence). Written as DNA, the CDR3 is TGTGCCAGCAGTTCGAAGACAGGTGGCGATGAAAAACTGTTTTTT. Translation: CASSSKTGGDEKLFF.

The chain carries TRBV7-6 and TRBJ2-3; 11 nucleotides agree with TRBD2. The V gene end was trimmed by 2 bases and the J gene end by 4 bases; junction bases not matched to a gene: 8. Per the germline V gene, CDR1 is SGHVS and CDR2 is FNYEAQ. The CDR3 has 17 amino acids. The CDR3 loop reads CASSLSISGRAPDTQYF. In DNA form, the CDR3 reads TGTGCCAGCAGCTTATCAATTAGCGGGAGGGCCCCAGATACGCAGTATTTT.

Many counts were recorded for this clone. The J gene is TRBJ2-5, the V gene TRBV9, with TRBD1 matching 10 bases. With V trimmed by 4 bases and J by 4 bases, 10 bases remained unmatched. The CDR3 consists of 16 residues. Germline-derived CDR1 and CDR2 are SGDLS and YYNGEE. This CDR3 is CASSSRDRGGRETQYF. Here the CDR3 DNA reads TGTGCCAGCAGCTCAAGGGACAGGGGAGGTAGAGAGACCCAGTACTTC. The full variable domain, in which reference TRBV9 and TRBJ2-5 provide the parts outside the CDR3, is DSGVTQTPKHLITATGQRVTLRCSPRSGDLSVYWYQQSLDQGLQFLIQYYNGEERAKGNILERFSAQQFPDLHSELNLSSLELGDSALYFCASSSRDRGGRETQYFGPGTRLLVL.

V gene TRBV7-9 combines with J gene TRBJ1-1; the D is unclear. The CDR3 has 15 amino acids. The V and J ends lost 1 base and 8 bases respectively, with 17 bases between them. CDR1 is SEHNR, CDR2 FQNEAQ, per germline (reference sequence). This CDR3 reads CASSLVNGKQPEAFF. The CDR3 nucleotides read TGTGCCAGCAGCTTAGTCAACGGGAAACAGCCCGAAGCTTTCTTT.

The chain has TRBV7-8 and TRBJ1-5, with D possibly matching TRBD1 (5 bases). The CDR3 runs 17 residues. The V and J ends lost 6 bases and 0 bases respectively, with 18 bases between them. Germline values: CDR1 SGHVS, CDR2 FQNEAQ. CDR3 nucleotide sequence: TGTGCCAGCAGATCAGGGCAAGGCCCGGGTAGCAATCAGCCCCAGCATTTT. Protein sequence: CASRSGQGPGSNQPQHF.

This clone has only a few counts. The chain employs TRBV6-6 and TRBJ1-2; 9 nucleotides match TRBD1. The germline CDR1 and CDR2 sequences are MNHNY and SVGAGI (reference sequence). Trimming cost V 6 bases and J 0 bases; bases outside gene matches: 2. The CDR3 is 14 residues long. CDR3 bases: TGTGCCAGCAGCGGACAGGGGACTAACTATGGCTACACCTTC. It is translated as CASSGQGTNYGYTF.

This clone has only a few counts. The rearrangement uses TRBV6-5 and TRBJ2-7; 7 bases are shared with TRBD2. CDR3 size: 15 residues. Per the germline V gene, CDR1 is MNHEY and CDR2 is SVGAGI. Unmatched junction bases numbered 9, after V lost 7 bases and J lost 0 bases. CDR3 nucleotides: TGTGCCAGCAAATCGAGGCGGGAGAGCTCCTACGAGCAGTACTTC. The encoded protein is CASKSRRESSYEQYF.

The rearrangement joins TRBV6-5 to TRBJ2-4; TRBD1 might be the D (5 bases). V shed 6 bases and J shed 0 bases, with 9 bases lying between them. Germline CDR1 is MNHEY and CDR2 is SVGAGI. The length of the CDR3 is 14 residues. The CDR3 loop is CASRQGSAKNIQYF. In DNA, the CDR3 is TGTGCCAGCAGGCAGGGTTCAGCCAAAAACATTCAGTACTTC.

This clone was picked up a small number of times. The chain carries TRBV29-1 and TRBJ1-5; D is ambiguous. The CDR3 length is 15 residues. V lost 3 bases and J 0 bases, leaving 12 bases between the germline ends. Germline CDR1 reads SQVTM; CDR2 reads ANQGSEA. The CDR3 protein is CSVDRADNSNQPQHF. CDR3 nucleotides: TGCAGCGTTGATCGGGCAGATAATAGCAATCAGCCCCAGCATTTT.

This clone has a handful of counts. The V call is TRBV6-1, the J call TRBJ2-7; 7 positions match TRBD1. CDR1 and CDR2 from the germline V gene are MNHNS and SASEGT. V was clipped by 5 bases and J by 3 bases; unmatched bases: 4. The CDR3 extends over 13 amino acids. The DNA of the CDR3 is TGTGCCAGCAGTTTACAGGGGCACTACGAGCAGTACGTC. Translating gives CASSLQGHYEQYV.

This clone appeared a few times. V gene TRBV16 combines with J gene TRBJ2-7; 9 nucleotides line up with TRBD1. The CDR3 sequence is 18 residues long. In germline, CDR1 is KGHSY, CDR2 FQNENV. V gave up 5 bases and J gave up 2 bases; unmatched junction bases: 16. The CDR3 protein is CASSYSTDGTGNPYEQYF. Here the CDR3 DNA reads TGTGCCAGCAGCTATTCCACCGACGGGACAGGGAATCCCTACGAGCAGTACTTC.

V is TRBV18 and J is TRBJ1-6, with a weak D call TRBD1 (6 bases). The CDR3 runs to 16 residues. The germline V and J ends were trimmed by 3 bases and 7 bases, with 16 bases remaining between them. Germline-derived CDR1 and CDR2 are KGHSH and LQKENI. CDR3 DNA: TGTGCCAGCTCACCGGCCGGGGGGGGCTGGAATTCACCCCTCCACTTT. Its translation is CASSPAGGGWNSPLHF. Based on the CDR3 plus reference TRBV18 and TRBJ1-6, the full variable domain is NAGVMQNPRHLVRRRGQEARLRCSPMKGHSHVYWYRQLPEEGLKFMVYLQKENIIDESGMPKERFSAEFPKEGPSILRIQQVVRGDSAAYFCASSPAGGGWNSPLHFGNGTRLTVT.

The rearrangement joins TRBV10-3 to TRBJ1-1; D is perhaps TRBD1 (5 bases). This CDR3 spans 13 amino acids. Germline loops: CDR1 ENHRY, CDR2 SYGVKD. Trimming removed 3 bases at V and 5 bases at J, with 10 bases between. The CDR3: CAISDQGNTEAFF. The CDR3 nucleotides read TGTGCCATCAGTGATCAGGGTAATACTGAAGCTTTCTTT.

This clone appeared a few times. The CDR3 nucleotides read TGTGCCAGCAGCTTAGCGGCCGATACGCAGTATTTT. As protein: CASSLAADTQYF. The V call is TRBV11-2, the J call TRBJ2-3, with unresolved D. There are 12 residues in the CDR3. Per germline, CDR1 SGHAT and CDR2 FQNNGV. V was trimmed by 1 base and J by 6 bases, leaving 5 bases between them. Combining the CDR3 with reference TRBV11-2 and TRBJ2-3 gives the whole variable domain EAGVAQSPRYKIIEKRQSVAFWCNPISGHATLYWYQQILGQGPKLLIQFQNNGVVDDSQLPKDRFSAERLKGVDSTLKIQPAKLEDSAVYLCASSLAADTQYFGPGTRLTVL.

This clone was picked up a small number of times. The CDR3: CASSSRGTDTQYF. The DNA of the CDR3 is TGTGCCAGCAGTTCGCGGGGCACAGATACGCAGTATTTT. The gene calls are TRBV27 and TRBJ2-3, with D perhaps matching TRBD2 (5 bases). The germline CDR1 and CDR2 sequences are MNHEY and SMNVEV (reference sequence). V was pared by 4 bases and J by 1 base, with 6 bases between. This CDR3 spans 13 amino acids.

This clone was observed a few times. The gene calls are TRBV20-1 and TRBJ2-1, with no clear D. Germline V gene lookup returns CDR1 DFQATT and CDR2 SNEGSKA (reference sequence). This CDR3 contains 11 residues. Trimming took off 0 bases at V and 10 bases at J, with 7 bases between the two ends. The CDR3 is CSAREDAEQFF. CDR3 sequence (DNA): TGCAGTGCTAGAGAGGATGCGGAGCAGTTCTTC.

The chain links TRBV11-2 to TRBJ1-1; TRBD1 is a possible D gene (5 bases). Germline lookup yields CDR1 SGHAT and CDR2 FQNNGV. The CDR3 is 12 residues long. V gave up 5 bases and J gave up 6 bases, with 10 bases separating them. The CDR3 loop reads CASSRGDAEAFF. CDR3 DNA sequence: TGTGCCAGCAGCAGAGGGGATGCTGAAGCTTTCTTT.

This clone was seen repeatedly, ten times or more. The chain joins TRBV9 to TRBJ1-1; D not certain. V shed 4 bases and J shed 1 base, with 8 bases lying between them. Germline CDR1 and CDR2: SGDLS and YYNGEE. The CDR3 covers 13 residues. This CDR3 is CASSNSWNTEAFF. CDR3 sequence (DNA): TGTGCCAGCAGCAACTCGTGGAACACTGAAGCTTTCTTT.

This clone was picked up a small number of times. The chain links TRBV28 to TRBJ1-4, with 7 bases identical to TRBD1. The CDR3 has 15 amino acids. V was clipped by 4 bases and J by 4 bases; unmatched bases: 6. Per the germline V gene, CDR1 is MDHEN and CDR2 is SYDVKM. Here the CDR3 DNA reads TGTGCCAGCAGTTCCGGGACAGCCTATAATGAAAAACTGTTTTTT. Protein product: CASSSGTAYNEKLFF.

The chain links TRBV9 to TRBJ2-6; D not resolved. Germline V gene sequence: CDR1 SGDLS, CDR2 YYNGEE. V was pared by 2 bases and J by 1 base, with 7 bases between. This CDR3 contains 15 residues. CDR3 sequence reads: CASSVRTSGANVLTF. The CDR3 DNA reads TGTGCCAGCAGCGTTCGGACGTCTGGGGCCAACGTCCTGACTTTC. The variable domain in full, with the rest retrieved from reference TRBV9 and TRBJ2-6, is DSGVTQTPKHLITATGQRVTLRCSPRSGDLSVYWYQQSLDQGLQFLIQYYNGEERAKGNILERFSAQQFPDLHSELNLSSLELGDSALYFCASSVRTSGANVLTFGAGSRLTVL.

The rearrangement links TRBV30 to TRBJ2-3, with 9 bases matching TRBD1. The ends lost 5 bases at V and 3 bases at J; junction bases unmatched: 9. The CDR3 has 15 residues. The germline V gene has CDR1 GTSNPN and CDR2 SVGIG (reference sequence). The CDR3 DNA reads as TGTGCCTGGGGGCCGGGACAGGGAGTTACAGATACGCAGTATTTT. Translated, it gives CAWGPGQGVTDTQYF.

This chain connects TRBV7-9 to TRBJ1-3, with D possibly being TRBD1 (5 bases). Trimming left V 4 bases short and J 0 bases short, with 10 bases between. CDR1 is SEHNR and CDR2 is FQNEAQ in the germline V gene (reference sequence). The length of the CDR3 is 15 residues. CDR3: CASSWITGSGNTIYF. Here the CDR3 DNA reads TGTGCCAGCAGCTGGATTACAGGCTCTGGAAACACCATATATTTT. The full variable domain, with the rest looked up from reference TRBV7-9 and TRBJ1-3, is DTGVSQNPRHKITKRGQNVTFRCDPISEHNRLYWYRQTLGQGPEFLTYFQNEAQLEKSRLLSDRFSAERPKGSFSTLEIQRTEQGDSAMYLCASSWITGSGNTIYFGEGSWLTVV.

Ten or more counts support this clone. This chain connects TRBV4-3 to TRBJ2-3; D is unresolved. This CDR3 has 13 residues. In germline, CDR1 is LGHNA, CDR2 YSLEER. With 0 bases removed from V and 4 bases from J, the gap between germline ends came to 5 bases. In DNA, the CDR3 is TGCGCCAGCAGCCAAGATCGGCCAGATACGCAGTATTTT. This translates into CASSQDRPDTQYF.

There are a few counts of this clone. The J gene is TRBJ1-6, the V gene TRBV30; D gene ambiguous. Germline lookup yields CDR1 GTSNPN and CDR2 SVGIG (reference sequence). Trimming took off 4 bases at V and 7 bases at J, with 14 bases between the two ends. The CDR3 is 14 residues long. DNA of the CDR3: TGTGCCTGGAAGCTCCTCGTTGGGAATTCACCCCTCCACTTT. Its translation: CAWKLLVGNSPLHF.

This clone was found many times. This chain joins TRBV5-5 and TRBJ1-4; D might be TRBD1 (5 bases). Trimming left V 1 base short and J 7 bases short, with 17 bases between. This CDR3 region has 16 residues. The germline gives CDR1 SGHKS, CDR2 YYEKEE (reference sequence). The CDR3 protein is CASSLTGTQNSEKLFF. The CDR3, as DNA: TGTGCCAGCAGCTTGACGGGGACCCAAAATAGTGAAAAACTGTTTTTT.

The CDR3 sequence is CASSSAPYNEQFF. CDR3 coding DNA: TGTGCCAGCAGCTCGGCACCGTACAATGAGCAGTTCTTC. The chain couples TRBV6-6 to TRBJ2-1; D is undetermined. CDR3 length: 13 residues. The V gene's germline CDR1 is MNHNY and CDR2 SVGAGI (reference sequence). V was pared by 6 bases and J by 4 bases, with 10 bases between.